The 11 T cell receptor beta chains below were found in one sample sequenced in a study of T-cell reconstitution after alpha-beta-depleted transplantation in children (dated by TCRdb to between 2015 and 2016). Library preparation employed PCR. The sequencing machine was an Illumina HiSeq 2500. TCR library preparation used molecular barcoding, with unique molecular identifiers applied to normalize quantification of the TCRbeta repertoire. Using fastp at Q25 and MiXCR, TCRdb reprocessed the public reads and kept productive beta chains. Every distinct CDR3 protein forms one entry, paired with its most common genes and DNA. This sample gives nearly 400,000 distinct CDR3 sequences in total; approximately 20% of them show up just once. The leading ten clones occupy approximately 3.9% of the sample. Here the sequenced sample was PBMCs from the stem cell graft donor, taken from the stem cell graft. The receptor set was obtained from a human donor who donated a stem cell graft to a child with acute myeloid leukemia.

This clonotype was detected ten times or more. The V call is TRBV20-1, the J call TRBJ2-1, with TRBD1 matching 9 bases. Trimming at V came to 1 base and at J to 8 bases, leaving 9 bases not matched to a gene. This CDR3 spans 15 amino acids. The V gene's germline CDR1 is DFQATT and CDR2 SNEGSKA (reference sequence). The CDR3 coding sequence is TGCAGTGCTAGAGCCTCGGGACAGGGATGGGATGAGCAGTTCTTC. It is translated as CSARASGQGWDEQFF.

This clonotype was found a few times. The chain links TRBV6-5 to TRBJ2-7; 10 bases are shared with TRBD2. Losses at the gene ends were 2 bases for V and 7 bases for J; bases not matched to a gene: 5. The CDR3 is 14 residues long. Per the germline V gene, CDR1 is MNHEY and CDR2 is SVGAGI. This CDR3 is CASSYGLAEEEQYF. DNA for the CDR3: TGTGCCAGCAGTTACGGACTAGCGGAGGAGGAGCAGTACTTC.

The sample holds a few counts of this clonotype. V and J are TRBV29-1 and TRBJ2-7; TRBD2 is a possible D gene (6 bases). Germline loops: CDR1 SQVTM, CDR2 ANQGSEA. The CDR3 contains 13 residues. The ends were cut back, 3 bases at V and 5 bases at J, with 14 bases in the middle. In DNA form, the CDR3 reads TGCAGCGTTGAGCCGGGAGAAACCAACGAGCAGTACTTC. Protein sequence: CSVEPGETNEQYF.

CDR3: CASSFAAGNQPQHF. CDR3 DNA: TGTGCCAGCAGTTTTGCTGCCGGCAATCAGCCCCAGCATTTT. The chain links TRBV12-3 or TRBV12-4 to TRBJ1-5; D uncertain. CDR3 length: 14 residues. Trimming removed 3 bases from V and 2 bases from J, with 8 bases in between.

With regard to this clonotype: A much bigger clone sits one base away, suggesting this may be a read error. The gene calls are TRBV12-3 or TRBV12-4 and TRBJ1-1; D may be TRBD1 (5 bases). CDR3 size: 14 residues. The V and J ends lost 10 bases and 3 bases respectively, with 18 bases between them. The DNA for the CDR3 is TGTGCCACCAGACGGGGGAGTGAGGACACTGAAGCTTTCTTT. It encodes CATRRGSEDTEAFF.

The CDR3 protein is CASSPRLAGEDTQYF. As DNA, the CDR3 is TGTGCCAGCAGTCCCCGGCTAGCGGGAGAAGATACGCAGTATTTT. This chain connects TRBV12-3 or TRBV12-4 to TRBJ2-3; 10 bases map to TRBD2. The V and J ends lost 5 bases and 5 bases, in that order; junction bases with no gene match: 7. The CDR3 consists of 15 residues.

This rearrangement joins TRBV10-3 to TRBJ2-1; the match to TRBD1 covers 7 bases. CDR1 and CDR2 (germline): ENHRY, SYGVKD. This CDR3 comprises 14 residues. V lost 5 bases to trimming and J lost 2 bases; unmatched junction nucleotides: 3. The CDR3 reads CAISFGQAYNEQFF. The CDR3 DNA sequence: TGTGCCATCAGTTTTGGACAGGCCTACAATGAGCAGTTCTTC.

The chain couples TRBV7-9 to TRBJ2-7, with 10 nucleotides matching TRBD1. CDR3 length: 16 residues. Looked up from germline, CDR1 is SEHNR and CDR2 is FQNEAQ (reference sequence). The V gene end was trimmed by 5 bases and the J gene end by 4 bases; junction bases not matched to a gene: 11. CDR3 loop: CASSRDGTGERYEQYF. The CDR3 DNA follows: TGTGCCAGCAGCCGCGATGGGACAGGGGAGAGATACGAGCAGTACTTC.

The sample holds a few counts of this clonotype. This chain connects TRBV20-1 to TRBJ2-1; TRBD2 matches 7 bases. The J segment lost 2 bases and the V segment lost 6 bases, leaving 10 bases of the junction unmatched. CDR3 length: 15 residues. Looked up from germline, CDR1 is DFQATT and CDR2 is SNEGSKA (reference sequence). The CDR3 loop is CSAIDGGRPYNEQFF. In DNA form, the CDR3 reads TGCAGTGCCATAGATGGCGGGAGACCCTACAATGAGCAGTTCTTC.

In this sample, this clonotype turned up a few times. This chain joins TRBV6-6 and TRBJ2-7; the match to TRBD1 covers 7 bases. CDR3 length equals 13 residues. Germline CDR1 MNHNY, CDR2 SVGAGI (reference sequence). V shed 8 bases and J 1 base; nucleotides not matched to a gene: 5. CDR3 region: CASFGRGSYEQYF. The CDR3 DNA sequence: TGTGCCAGCTTTGGCAGGGGGTCCTACGAGCAGTACTTC.

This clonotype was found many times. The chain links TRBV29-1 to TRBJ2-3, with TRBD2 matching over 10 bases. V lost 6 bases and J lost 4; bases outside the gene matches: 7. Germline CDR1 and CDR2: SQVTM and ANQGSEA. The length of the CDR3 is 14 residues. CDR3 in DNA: TGCAGCGTGGCCTTAGCGGGAGGCTCAGATACGCAGTATTTT. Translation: CSVALAGGSDTQYF.